This T cell receptor (beta chain) emerged from a study of PD-1 blockade in classical Hodgkin lymphoma. CDR1 is MGHRA and CDR2 is YSYEKL in the germline V gene. The CDR3 runs to 16 residues. Trimming cost V 0 bases and J 1 base, with 10 bases left between them. Time point reported: cycle 4 day 1 (C4D1), after around six weeks of nivolumab. Every patient had relapsed following autologous stem cell transplantation, and cohorts differed in brentuximab vedotin exposure. Some clones are missing from TCRdb's copy, which holds only in-frame ones; the method was immunoSEQ multiplex PCR. The sample yields tens of thousands of clones, roughly 82% seen once.

The rearrangement links TRBV4-1 to TRBJ2-1, with D possibly called TRBD1 or TRBD2 (6 bases each). The sample was peripheral blood mononuclear cells (PBMCs), taken before the fourth cycle of nivolumab. The sequence was collected from a human donor with classical Hodgkin lymphoma. CDR3 DNA: TGCGCCAGCAGCCAAGAGGGGGGCGGGTCCTACAATGAGCAGTTCTTC. It codes for CASSQEGGGSYNEQFF.